Listed below are T cell receptor beta chains from one sample, sequenced in a study of cytomegalovirus exposure and HLA in healthy donors. Clones were read by immunoSEQ multiplex PCR, and TCRdb kept only the in-frame ones, dropping some. The repertoire holds 150,000 to 200,000 clones, with roughly nine tenths as singletons. Sequencing was carried out using PBMCs. The receptor source for this set is a man younger than 35 in good health and CMV-seropositive. Both conserved end residues are part of each CDR3. The D gene is left open where the match is weak. For some rows the clone size is stated as once, few or many, or as a class when expanded; others skip it.

d_gene,abundance,j_gene,v_gene,CDR3nt,CDR3aa
NA,NA,TRBJ2-3,TRBV19,TGTGCCAGTCGGCGGGACGTAACTTCCACAGATACGCAGTATTTT,CASRRDVTSTDTQYF
NA,NA,TRBJ2-7,TRBV19,TGTGCCAGCAGACTCGAACAGGGAGTGGGCGAGCAGTACTTC,CASRLEQGVGEQYF
TRBD1,NA,TRBJ1-1,TRBV28,TGTGCCAGCGGGGAGGACAGGGTGGAAAGGACTGAAGCTTTCTTT,CASGEDRVERTEAFF
NA,NA,TRBJ2-7,TRBV4-1,TGCGCCAGCAGCCAAACAGGGTGGGGGACCTACGAGCAGTACTTC,CASSQTGWGTYEQYF
TRBD2,NA,TRBJ2-2,TRBV7-8,TGTGCCAGCAGCTTAGTACTCAGCGGGAGAGACGCCGGGGAGCTGTTTTTT,CASSLVLSGRDAGELFF
NA,once,TRBJ2-2,TRBV11-3,TGTGCCAGCAGCTTAGAACTAGGTGGTACCGGGGAGCTGTTTTTT,CASSLELGGTGELFF
NA,NA,TRBJ2-7,TRBV21-1,TGTGCCAGCAGCAATGGGAGGGGTCGGACCTACGAGCAGTACTTC,CASSNGRGRTYEQYF
TRBD2,NA,TRBJ2-3,TRBV4-1,TGCGCCAGCAGACGCCTCGGACTAGCGGGAGGATCCAAATATGACACAGATACGCAGTATTTT,CASRRLGLAGGSKYDTDTQYF
TRBD1,NA,TRBJ2-1,TRBV18,TGTGCCAGTCGACAGGGAATTTACAATGAGCAGTTCTTC,CASRQGIYNEQFF
NA,NA,TRBJ2-1,TRBV2,TGTGCCAGCACTGAACGGGATGAGCAGTTCTTC,CASTERDEQFF
NA,NA,TRBJ1-5,TRBV5-6,TGTGCCAGCAGCTTTGGGGGGGACAATCAGCCCCAGCATTTT,CASSFGGDNQPQHF
TRBD2,NA,TRBJ2-3,TRBV12-5,TGTGCTAGTGGTTTGGTACCCCTCCTAGCGGGAGGGCCAGATACGCAGTATTTT,CASGLVPLLAGGPDTQYF
TRBD1,NA,TRBJ1-2,TRBV7-9,TGTGCCAGCAGCTATCAGGGACAGGCTTTTTCCTATGGCTACACCTTC,CASSYQGQAFSYGYTF
TRBD2,NA,TRBJ2-1,TRBV5-8,TGTGCCAGCAGCTTTGCTAGCGGGAATCTAGATGAGCAGTTCTTC,CASSFASGNLDEQFF
NA,NA,TRBJ1-1,TRBV4-1,TGCGCCAGCAGCCCCCCCTCCGGGGTCCTTATGAACACTGAAGCTTTCTTT,CASSPPSGVLMNTEAFF
NA,NA,TRBJ1-5,TRBV9,TGTGCCAGCGCAGCCGGAGTTAGCAATCAGCCCCAGCATTTT,CASAAGVSNQPQHF
TRBD1,NA,TRBJ1-2,TRBV6-5,TGTGCCAGCAGTTACTTAACAGGGGTGGACGGCTACACCTTC,CASSYLTGVDGYTF
NA,NA,TRBJ1-5,TRBV28,TGTGCCAGCAGTTTTTGGAGTCAGCCCCAGCATTTT,CASSFWSQPQHF
NA,NA,TRBJ2-7,TRBV11-3,TGTGCCAGCAGCTTAGCGGGAGACTCCTACGAGCAGTACTTC,CASSLAGDSYEQYF
NA,NA,TRBJ1-1,TRBV6-5,TGTGCCAGCAGTTACTTTCCCATGAACACTGAAGCTTTCTTT,CASSYFPMNTEAFF
NA,NA,TRBJ1-2,TRBV29-1,TGCAGCGGGGGTCCCAGGGGCCCGCAGGGCTACACCTTC,CSGGPRGPQGYTF
NA,NA,TRBJ1-2,TRBV5-1,TGCGCCAGCAGTCACTCAGGAGGGGTCTATGGCTACACCTTC,CASSHSGGVYGYTF
NA,NA,TRBJ1-4,TRBV2,TGTGCCAGCAGTAAAGAGTGGACAGCTAATGAAAAACTGTTTTTT,CASSKEWTANEKLFF
TRBD2,NA,TRBJ2-7,TRBV5-8,TGTGCCAGCAGCTTTCCCGGGACTAGCCTGCTGGAGCAGTACTTC,CASSFPGTSLLEQYF
NA,NA,TRBJ2-3,TRBV9,TGTGCCAGCAGCGTAGCACTAGCCGGCGGGGATACGCAGTATTTT,CASSVALAGGDTQYF
NA,NA,TRBJ1-1,TRBV6-1,TGTGCCAGCAGTTCCTTGGGGGGGGACACTGAAGCTTTCTTT,CASSSLGGDTEAFF
TRBD2,NA,TRBJ2-1,TRBV7-6,TGTGCCAGCAGCTTAGATGGGACTAGCAATGAGCAGTTCTTC,CASSLDGTSNEQFF
NA,once,TRBJ1-1,TRBV29-1,TGCAGCGGACTCTTGAACACTGAAGCTTTCTTT,CSGLLNTEAFF
NA,NA,TRBJ2-7,TRBV6-1,TGTGCCAGCAGTGAACAGGGACTGATCTACGAGCAGTACTTC,CASSEQGLIYEQYF
TRBD2,NA,TRBJ2-5,TRBV2,TGTGCCAGCAGACGGACTAGCGGGTCTTCGGGGGAGACCCAGTACTTC,CASRRTSGSSGETQYF
NA,NA,TRBJ1-3,TRBV7-7,TGTGCTAGCAGCTTAGCATCAGGGTCTGGAAACACCATATATTTT,CASSLASGSGNTIYF
TRBD1,NA,TRBJ2-3,TRBV7-2,TGTGCCAGCAGCCTTAGGGACAGGGGAGTGGATACGCAGTATTTT,CASSLRDRGVDTQYF
TRBD2,NA,TRBJ2-1,TRBV5-1,TGCGCCAGCCCCCCAACTAGCGGGCTATACAATGAGCAGTTCTTC,CASPPTSGLYNEQFF
TRBD1,NA,TRBJ1-2,TRBV6-5,TGTGCCAGCAGTTACCCGACGCCAGGGGGCTATGGCTACACCTTC,CASSYPTPGGYGYTF
TRBD1,once,TRBJ2-3,TRBV10-1,TGCGCCAGCAGTGAGTCGGACAGGGGGCGAGGTGGGAGTAGCACAGATACGCAGTATTTT,CASSESDRGRGGSSTDTQYF
NA,NA,TRBJ2-3,TRBV4-1,TGCGCCAGCAGCCAAGGCCCCCTAGGGGCAGATACGCAGTATTTT,CASSQGPLGADTQYF